Here is one T cell receptor (beta chain) with its context. The data were produced by immunoSEQ multiplex PCR, yet TCRdb's version contains in-frame clones alone and is incomplete. The sample records 250,000 to 300,000 clones, just over 90% being singletons. The data derive from a study of blood T cell repertoires in COVID-19. Study overall: The United States, Italy and Spain supplied acute and convalescent COVID-19 samples.

Researchers sorted participants into cohorts using their self-reported clinical history. This CDR3 is built from 15 residues. Trimming stripped 2 bases from V and 4 bases from J, with 12 bases between. Germline V gene lookup returns CDR1 LGHDT and CDR2 YNNKEL (reference sequence). The receptor was derived from a woman in her 40s with acute COVID-19. The chain joins TRBV3-1 (or the pseudogene TRBV3-2) to TRBJ1-3, with TRBD1 as a possible D gene (6 bases). The source material was PBMCs or T cells enriched from blood (not recorded which). In DNA, the CDR3 is TGTGCCAGCAGCCAAACAGGGATCATCGGAAACACCATATATTTT. As protein: CASSQTGIIGNTIYF.